Included here is one T cell receptor (beta chain) sequence, with context. The entry originates in a study of blood T cells in healthy people across ages. Combining a sample-barcoded 5' primer with a J-beta primer mix, a second PCR ran for about 7 to 11 cycles. The authors tagged each cDNA molecule using a template-switch adaptor with 12 random nucleotides. TCRdb passed the 5' RACE reads through MiXCR, listing each CDR3 protein once. This repertoire shows over 1,500,000 distinct CDR3 sequences, about 49% found once; its top ten account for over 2%. The length of the CDR3 is 13 residues. Germline V lookup: CDR1 DFQATT, CDR2 SNEGSKA (reference sequence). V lost 5 bases to trimming and J lost 2 bases, with 11 bases between them.

Sample: blood. The V gene is TRBV20-1, the J gene TRBJ2-3; D perhaps matches TRBD2 (6 bases). This clonotype was obtained from a middle-aged woman in good health. Written as DNA, the CDR3 is TGCAGTGCTGAACGGGAGAACACAGATACGCAGTATTTT. As protein: CSAERENTDTQYF.